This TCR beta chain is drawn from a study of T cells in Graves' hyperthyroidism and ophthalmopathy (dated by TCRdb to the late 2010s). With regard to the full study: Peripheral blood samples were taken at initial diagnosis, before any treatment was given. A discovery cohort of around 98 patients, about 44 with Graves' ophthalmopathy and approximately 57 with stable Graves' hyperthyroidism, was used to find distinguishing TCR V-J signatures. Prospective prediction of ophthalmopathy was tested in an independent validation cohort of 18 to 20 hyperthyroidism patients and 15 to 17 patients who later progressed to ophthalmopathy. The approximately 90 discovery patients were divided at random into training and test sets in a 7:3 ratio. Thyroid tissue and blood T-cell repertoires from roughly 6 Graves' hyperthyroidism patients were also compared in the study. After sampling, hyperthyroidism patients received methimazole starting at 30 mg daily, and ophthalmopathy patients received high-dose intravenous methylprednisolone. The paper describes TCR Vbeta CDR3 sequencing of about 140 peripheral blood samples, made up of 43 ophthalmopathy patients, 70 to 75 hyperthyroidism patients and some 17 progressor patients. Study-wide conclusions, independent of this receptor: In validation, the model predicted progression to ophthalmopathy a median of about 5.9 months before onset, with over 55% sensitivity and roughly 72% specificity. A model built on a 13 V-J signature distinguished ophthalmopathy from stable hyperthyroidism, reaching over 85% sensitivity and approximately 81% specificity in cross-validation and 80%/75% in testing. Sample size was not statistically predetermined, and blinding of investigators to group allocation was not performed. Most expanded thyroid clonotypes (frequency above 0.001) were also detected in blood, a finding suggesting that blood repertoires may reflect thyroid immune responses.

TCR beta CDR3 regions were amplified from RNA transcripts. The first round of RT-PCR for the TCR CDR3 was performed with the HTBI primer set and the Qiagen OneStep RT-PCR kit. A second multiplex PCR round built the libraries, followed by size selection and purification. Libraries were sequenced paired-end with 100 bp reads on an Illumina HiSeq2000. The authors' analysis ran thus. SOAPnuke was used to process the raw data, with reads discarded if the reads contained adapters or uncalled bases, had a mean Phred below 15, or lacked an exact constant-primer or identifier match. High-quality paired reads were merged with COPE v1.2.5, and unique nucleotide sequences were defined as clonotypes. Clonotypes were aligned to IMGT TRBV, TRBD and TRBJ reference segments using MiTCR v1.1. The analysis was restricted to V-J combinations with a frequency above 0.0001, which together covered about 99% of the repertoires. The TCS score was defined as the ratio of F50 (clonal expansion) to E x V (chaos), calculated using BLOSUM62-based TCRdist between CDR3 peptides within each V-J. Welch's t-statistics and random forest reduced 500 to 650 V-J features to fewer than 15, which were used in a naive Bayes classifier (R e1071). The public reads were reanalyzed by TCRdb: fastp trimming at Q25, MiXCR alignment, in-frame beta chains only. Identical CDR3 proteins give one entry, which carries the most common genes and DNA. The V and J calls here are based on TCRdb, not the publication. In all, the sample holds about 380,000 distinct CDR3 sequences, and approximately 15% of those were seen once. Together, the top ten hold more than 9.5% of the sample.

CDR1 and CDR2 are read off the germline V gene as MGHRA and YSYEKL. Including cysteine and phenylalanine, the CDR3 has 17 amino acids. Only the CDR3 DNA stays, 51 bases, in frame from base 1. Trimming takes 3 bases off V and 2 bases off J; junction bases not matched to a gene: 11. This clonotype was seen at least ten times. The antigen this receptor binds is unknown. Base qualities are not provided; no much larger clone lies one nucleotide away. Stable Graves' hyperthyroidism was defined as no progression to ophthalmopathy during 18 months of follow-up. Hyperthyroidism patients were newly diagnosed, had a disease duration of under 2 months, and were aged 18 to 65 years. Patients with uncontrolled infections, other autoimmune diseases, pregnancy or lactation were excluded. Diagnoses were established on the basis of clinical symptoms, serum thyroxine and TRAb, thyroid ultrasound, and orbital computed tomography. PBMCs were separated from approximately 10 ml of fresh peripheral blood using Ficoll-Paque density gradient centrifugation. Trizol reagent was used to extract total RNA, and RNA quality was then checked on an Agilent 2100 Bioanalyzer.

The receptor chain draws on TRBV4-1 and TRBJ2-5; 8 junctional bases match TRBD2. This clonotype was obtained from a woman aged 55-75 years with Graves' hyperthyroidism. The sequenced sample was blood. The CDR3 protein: CASSHASAGTRQETQYF. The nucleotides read TGCGCCAGCAGCCATGCCTCCGCCGGGACTAGGCAAGAGACCCAGTACTTC.